The entry below describes one TCR beta chain. Sequencing used immunoSEQ multiplex PCR; TCRdb keeps in-frame clones, though not all of them. In the table there are around 130,000 clones, about nine tenths of which are singletons. The data derive from a study of control samples from healthy donors and cancer patients. This CDR3 region has 15 residues. V was clipped by 2 bases and J by 0 bases; unmatched bases: 1. CDR1 and CDR2 (germline): MNHNS, SASEGT. The V and J genes are TRBV6-1 and TRBJ2-1, with 7 bases that match TRBD1. Input material: blood. The source is a man younger than 30 in good health. The DNA of the CDR3 is TGTGCCAGCAGTGAACCAGGGGGCTCCTACAATGAGCAGTTCTTC. Its translation: CASSEPGGSYNEQFF.